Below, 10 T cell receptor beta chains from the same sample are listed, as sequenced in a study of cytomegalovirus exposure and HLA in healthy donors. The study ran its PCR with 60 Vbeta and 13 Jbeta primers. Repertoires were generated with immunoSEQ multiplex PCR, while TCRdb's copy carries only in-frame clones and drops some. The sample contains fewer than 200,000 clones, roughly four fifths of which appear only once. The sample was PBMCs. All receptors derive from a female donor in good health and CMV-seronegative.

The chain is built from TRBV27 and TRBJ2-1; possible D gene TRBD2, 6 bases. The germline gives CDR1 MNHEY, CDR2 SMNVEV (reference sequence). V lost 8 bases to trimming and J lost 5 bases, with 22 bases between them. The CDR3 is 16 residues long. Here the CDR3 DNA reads TGTGCCAGCCTCGGGGCCCCCGGGACTCGCAACAATGAGCAGTTCTTC. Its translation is CASLGAPGTRNNEQFF.

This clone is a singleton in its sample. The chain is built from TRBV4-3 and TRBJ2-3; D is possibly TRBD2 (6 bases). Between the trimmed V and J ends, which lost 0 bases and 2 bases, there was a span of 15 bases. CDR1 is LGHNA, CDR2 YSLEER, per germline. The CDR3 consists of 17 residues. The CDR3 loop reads CASSQDLPRTNTDTQYF. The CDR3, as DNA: TGCGCCAGCAGCCAAGATCTTCCCCGGACTAACACAGATACGCAGTATTTT.

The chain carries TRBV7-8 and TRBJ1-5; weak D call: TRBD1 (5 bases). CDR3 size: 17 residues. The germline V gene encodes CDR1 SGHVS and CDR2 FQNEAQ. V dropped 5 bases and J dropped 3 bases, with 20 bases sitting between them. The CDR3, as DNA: TGTGCCAGCAGCCAGCGGGAGGGGATAGGGCCCAATCAGCCCCAGCATTTT. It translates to CASSQREGIGPNQPQHF.

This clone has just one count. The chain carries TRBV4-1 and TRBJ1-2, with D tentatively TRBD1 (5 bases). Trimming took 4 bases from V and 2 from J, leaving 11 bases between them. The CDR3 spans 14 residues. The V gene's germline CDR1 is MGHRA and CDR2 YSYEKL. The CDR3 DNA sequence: TGCGCCAGCAGCCGGGGGGAGAGCAACTATGGCTACACCTTC. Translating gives CASSRGESNYGYTF.

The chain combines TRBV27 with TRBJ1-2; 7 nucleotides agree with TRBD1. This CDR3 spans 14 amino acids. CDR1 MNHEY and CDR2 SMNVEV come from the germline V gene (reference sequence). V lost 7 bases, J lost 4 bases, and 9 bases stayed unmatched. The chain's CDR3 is CASTAMRGPYGYTF. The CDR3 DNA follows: TGTGCCAGCACTGCAATGAGGGGGCCCTATGGCTACACCTTC.

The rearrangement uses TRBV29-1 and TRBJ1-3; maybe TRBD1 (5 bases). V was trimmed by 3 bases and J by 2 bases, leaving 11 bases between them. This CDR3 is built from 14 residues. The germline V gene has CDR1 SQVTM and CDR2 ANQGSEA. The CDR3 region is CSVDKGQAGNTIYF. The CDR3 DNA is TGCAGCGTTGATAAAGGACAAGCTGGAAACACCATATATTTT.

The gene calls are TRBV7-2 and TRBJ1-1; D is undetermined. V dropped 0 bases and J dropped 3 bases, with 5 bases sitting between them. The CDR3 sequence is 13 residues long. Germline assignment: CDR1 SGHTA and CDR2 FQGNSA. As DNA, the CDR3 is TGTGCCAGCAGCTTAGCGTATTACACTGAAGCTTTCTTT. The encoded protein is CASSLAYYTEAFF.

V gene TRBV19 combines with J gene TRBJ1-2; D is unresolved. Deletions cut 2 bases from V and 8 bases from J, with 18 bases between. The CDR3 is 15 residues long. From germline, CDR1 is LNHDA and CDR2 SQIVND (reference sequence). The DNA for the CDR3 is TGTGCCAGTAGTATATACAGCCCTCCCCCGAAAGGCTACACCTTC. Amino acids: CASSIYSPPPKGYTF.

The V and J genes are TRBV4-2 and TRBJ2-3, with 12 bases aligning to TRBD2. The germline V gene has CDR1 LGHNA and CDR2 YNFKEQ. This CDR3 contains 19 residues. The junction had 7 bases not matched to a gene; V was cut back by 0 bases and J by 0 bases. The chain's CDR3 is CASSQDPSSGRGSTDTQYF. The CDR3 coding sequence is TGTGCCAGCAGCCAAGATCCGTCTAGCGGGAGGGGAAGCACAGATACGCAGTATTTT.

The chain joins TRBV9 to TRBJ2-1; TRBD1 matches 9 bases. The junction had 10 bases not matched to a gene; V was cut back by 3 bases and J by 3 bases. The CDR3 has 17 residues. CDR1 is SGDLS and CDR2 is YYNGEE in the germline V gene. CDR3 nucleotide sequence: TGTGCCAGCAGCGAAGCGTCCGGGACAGGGTACTACAATGAGCAGTTCTTC. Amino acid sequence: CASSEASGTGYYNEQFF.